This TCR beta chain comes out of a study of cytomegalovirus exposure and HLA in healthy donors. CDR3 length equals 14 residues. V shed 1 base and J shed 5 bases, with 8 bases lying between them. Looked up from germline, CDR1 is LGHNT and CDR2 is FRNRAP. PCR primers comprised 60 Vbeta and 13 Jbeta primers. TCRdb keeps only in-frame clones here, not all; method: immunoSEQ multiplex PCR. Its table lists just over 150,000 clones. The source of this sequence is an older woman in good health and CMV-seronegative. Sequencing input: PBMCs. The rearrangement joins TRBV12-5 to TRBJ2-2, with D maybe TRBD2 (6 bases). The CDR3 is CASGLAAGTGELFF. Here the CDR3 DNA reads TGTGCTAGTGGTTTGGCCGCGGGAACCGGGGAGCTGTTTTTT.